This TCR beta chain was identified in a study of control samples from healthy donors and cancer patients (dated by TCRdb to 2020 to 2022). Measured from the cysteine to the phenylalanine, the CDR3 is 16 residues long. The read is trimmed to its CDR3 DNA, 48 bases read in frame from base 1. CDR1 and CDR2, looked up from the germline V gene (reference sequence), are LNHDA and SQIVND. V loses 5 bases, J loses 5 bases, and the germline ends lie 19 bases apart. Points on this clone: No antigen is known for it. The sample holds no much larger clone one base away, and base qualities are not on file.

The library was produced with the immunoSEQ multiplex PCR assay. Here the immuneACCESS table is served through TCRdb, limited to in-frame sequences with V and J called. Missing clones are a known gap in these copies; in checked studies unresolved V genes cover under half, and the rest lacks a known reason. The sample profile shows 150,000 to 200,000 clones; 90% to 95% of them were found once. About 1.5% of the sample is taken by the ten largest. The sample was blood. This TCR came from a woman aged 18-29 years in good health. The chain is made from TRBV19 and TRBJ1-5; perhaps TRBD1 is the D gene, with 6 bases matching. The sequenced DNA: TGTGCCAGTAGTGCCCTCGGTTGGGGGGGCGATCAGCCCCAGCATTTT. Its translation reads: CASSALGWGGDQPQHF.